This T cell receptor beta chain stems from a study of cytomegalovirus exposure and HLA in healthy donors. In the PCR, 60 Vbeta and 13 Jbeta primers were used. Sequencing was performed with immunoSEQ multiplex PCR; in TCRdb, only in-frame clones are kept and a portion is missing. Recorded for this sample: just over 150,000 clones. Trimming cost V 2 bases and J 10 bases; bases outside gene matches: 3. Germline V gene sequence: CDR1 LNHNV, CDR2 YYDKDF (reference sequence). This CDR3 has 14 residues. The J gene is TRBJ1-6, the V gene TRBV15; 9 bases align to TRBD1. This TCR was sampled from a woman aged 60-75 years in good health and CMV-seronegative. The material sequenced was PBMCs. This CDR3 is CATSRTGGRSPLHF. CDR3 bases: TGTGCCACCAGCAGAACAGGGGGCCGCTCACCCCTCCACTTT. The variable domain in full, completed from reference TRBV15 and TRBJ1-6, reads DAMVIQNPRYQVTQFGKPVTLSCSQTLNHNVMYWYQQKSSQAPKLLFHYYDKDFNNEADTPDNFQSRRPNTSFCFLDIRSPGLGDTAMYLCATSRTGGRSPLHFGNGTRLTVT.